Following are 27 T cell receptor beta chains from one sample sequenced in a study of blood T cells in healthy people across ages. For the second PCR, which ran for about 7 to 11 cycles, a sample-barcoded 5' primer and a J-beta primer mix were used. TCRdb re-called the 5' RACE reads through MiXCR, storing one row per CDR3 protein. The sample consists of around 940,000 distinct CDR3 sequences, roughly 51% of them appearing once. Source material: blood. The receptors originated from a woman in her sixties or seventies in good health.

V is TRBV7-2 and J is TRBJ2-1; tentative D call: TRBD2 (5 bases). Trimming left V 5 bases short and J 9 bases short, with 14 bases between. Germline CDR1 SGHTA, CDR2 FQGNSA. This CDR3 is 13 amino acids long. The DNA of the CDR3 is TGTGCCAGCAGCCAAAACCGGGAAACTGAGCAGTTCTTC. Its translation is CASSQNRETEQFF.

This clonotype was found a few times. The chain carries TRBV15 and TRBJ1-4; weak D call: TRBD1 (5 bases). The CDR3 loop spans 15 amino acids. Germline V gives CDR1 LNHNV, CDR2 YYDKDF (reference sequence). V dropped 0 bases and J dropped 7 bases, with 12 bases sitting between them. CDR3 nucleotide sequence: TGTGCCACCAGCAGAGATAGGAGGGGCGTTGAAAAACTGTTTTTT. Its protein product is CATSRDRRGVEKLFF.

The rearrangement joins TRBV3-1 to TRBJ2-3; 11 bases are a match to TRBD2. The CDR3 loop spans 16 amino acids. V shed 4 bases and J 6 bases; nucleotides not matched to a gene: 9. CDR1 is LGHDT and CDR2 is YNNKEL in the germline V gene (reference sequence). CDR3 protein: CASSPLTSGSRDTQYF. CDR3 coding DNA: TGTGCCAGCAGCCCCCTAACTAGCGGGAGCCGCGATACGCAGTATTTT.

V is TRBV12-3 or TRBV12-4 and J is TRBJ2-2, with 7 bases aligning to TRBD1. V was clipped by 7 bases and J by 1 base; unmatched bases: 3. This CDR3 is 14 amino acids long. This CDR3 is CASTTGVNTGELFF. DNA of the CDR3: TGTGCCAGCACCACAGGGGTGAACACCGGGGAGCTGTTTTTT.

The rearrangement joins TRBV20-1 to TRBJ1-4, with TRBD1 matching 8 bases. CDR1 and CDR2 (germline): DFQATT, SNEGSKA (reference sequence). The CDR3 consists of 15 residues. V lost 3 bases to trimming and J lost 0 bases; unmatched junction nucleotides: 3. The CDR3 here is CSARAGGTTNEKLFF. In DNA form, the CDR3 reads TGCAGTGCTAGGGCAGGGGGCACAACTAATGAAAAACTGTTTTTT.

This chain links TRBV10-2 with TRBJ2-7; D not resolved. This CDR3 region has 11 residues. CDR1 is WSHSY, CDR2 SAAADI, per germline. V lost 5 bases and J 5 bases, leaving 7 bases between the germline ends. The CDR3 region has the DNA TGCGCCAGCAGTCCCTACGACGAGCAGTACTTC. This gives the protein CASSPYDEQYF.

In nucleotides, the CDR3 is TGTGCCAGCAATCCCGACCCTAGCGGGAGGGCCGGCGAGCAGTACTTC. Its translation: CASNPDPSGRAGEQYF. The J gene is TRBJ2-4, the V gene TRBV28, with 12 bases matching TRBD2. The end of the DNA is better explained by TRBJ2-7, so the J call may be wrong. CDR1 is MDHEN and CDR2 is SYDVKM in the germline V gene. The CDR3 runs to 16 residues.

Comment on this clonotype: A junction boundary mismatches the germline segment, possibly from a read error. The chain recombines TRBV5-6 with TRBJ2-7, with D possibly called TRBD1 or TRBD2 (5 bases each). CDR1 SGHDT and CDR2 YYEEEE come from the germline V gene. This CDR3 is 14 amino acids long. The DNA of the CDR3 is TGTGCCAGTAGCTTGGGGGACGGCTTCTACGAGCAGTACTTC. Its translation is CASSLGDGFYEQYF.

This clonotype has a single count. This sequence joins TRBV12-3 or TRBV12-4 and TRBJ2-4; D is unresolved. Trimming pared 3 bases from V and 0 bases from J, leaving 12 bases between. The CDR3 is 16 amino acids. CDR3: CASSFNSVLAKNIQYF. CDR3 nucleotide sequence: TGTGCCAGCAGTTTTAACTCAGTTCTAGCCAAAAACATTCAGTACTTC.

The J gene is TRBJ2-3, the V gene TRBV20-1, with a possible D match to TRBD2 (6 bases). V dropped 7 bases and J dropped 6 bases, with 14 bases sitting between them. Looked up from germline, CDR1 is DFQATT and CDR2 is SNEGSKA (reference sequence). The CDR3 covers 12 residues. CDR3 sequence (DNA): TGCAGTGGAGGAGGGCCCTCGGATACGCAGTATTTT. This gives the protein CSGGGPSDTQYF.

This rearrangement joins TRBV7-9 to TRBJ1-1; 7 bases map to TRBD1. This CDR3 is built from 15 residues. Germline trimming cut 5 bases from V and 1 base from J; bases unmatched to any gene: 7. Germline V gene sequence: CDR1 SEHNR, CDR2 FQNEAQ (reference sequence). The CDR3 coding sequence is TGTGCCAGCAGCCCGACAGGGCAGAGGAACACTGAAGCTTTCTTT. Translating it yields CASSPTGQRNTEAFF.

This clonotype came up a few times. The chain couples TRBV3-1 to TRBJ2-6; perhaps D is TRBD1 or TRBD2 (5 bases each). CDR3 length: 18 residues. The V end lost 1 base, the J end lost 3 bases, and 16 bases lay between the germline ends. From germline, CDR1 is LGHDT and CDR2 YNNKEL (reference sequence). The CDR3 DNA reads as TGTGCCAGCAGCCAAGTCCGTGCAGGGAGAGGTGGGGCCAACGTCCTGACTTTC. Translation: CASSQVRAGRGGANVLTF.

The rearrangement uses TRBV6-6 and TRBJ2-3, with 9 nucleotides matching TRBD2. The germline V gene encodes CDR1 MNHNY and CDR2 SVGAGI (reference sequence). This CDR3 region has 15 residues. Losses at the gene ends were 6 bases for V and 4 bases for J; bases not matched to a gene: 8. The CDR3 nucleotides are TGTGCCAGCAGGCGACTAGCGGAAGGAGCAGATACGCAGTATTTT. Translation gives CASRRLAEGADTQYF.

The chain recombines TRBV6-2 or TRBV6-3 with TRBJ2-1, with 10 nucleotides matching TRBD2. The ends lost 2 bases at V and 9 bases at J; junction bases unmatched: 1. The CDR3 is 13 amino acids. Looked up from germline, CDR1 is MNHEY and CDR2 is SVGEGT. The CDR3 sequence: CASSYLAGVEQFF. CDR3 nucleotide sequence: TGTGCCAGCAGTTACCTAGCGGGAGTTGAGCAGTTCTTC.

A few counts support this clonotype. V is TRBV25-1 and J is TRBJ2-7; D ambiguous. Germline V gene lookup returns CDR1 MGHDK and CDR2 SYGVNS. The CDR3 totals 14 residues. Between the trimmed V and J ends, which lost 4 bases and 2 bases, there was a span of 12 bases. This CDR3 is CASSVAILPYEQYF. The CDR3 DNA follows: TGTGCCAGCAGTGTAGCTATACTCCCCTACGAGCAGTACTTC.

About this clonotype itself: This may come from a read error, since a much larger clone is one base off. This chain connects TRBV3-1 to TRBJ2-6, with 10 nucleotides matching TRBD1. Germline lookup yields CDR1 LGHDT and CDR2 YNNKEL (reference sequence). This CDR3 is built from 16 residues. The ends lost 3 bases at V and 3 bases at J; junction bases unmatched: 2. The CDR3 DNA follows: TGTGCCAGCAGCCACGGACAGGGGGATGGGGCCAACGTCCTGACTTTC. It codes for CASSHGQGDGANVLTF.

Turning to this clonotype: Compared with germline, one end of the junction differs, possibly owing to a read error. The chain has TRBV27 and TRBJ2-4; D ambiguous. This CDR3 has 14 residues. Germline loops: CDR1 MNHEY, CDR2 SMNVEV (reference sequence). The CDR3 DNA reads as TGTGCCAGCCGTTTTGCCGGAGCTTCGGACATTCAGTACTTC. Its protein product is CASRFAGASDIQYF.

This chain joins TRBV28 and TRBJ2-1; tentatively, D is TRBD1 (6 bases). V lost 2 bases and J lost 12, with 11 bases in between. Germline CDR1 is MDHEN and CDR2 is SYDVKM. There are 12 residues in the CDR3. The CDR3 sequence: CASSLNLGGQFF. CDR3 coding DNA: TGTGCCAGCAGTTTAAATTTAGGGGGGCAGTTCTTC.

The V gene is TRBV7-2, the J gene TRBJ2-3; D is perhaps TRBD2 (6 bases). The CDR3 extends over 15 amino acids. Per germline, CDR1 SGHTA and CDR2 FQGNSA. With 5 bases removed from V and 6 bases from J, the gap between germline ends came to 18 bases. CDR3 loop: CASSPSAPTSDTQYF. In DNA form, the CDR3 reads TGTGCCAGCAGCCCCTCTGCTCCAACTAGCGATACGCAGTATTTT.

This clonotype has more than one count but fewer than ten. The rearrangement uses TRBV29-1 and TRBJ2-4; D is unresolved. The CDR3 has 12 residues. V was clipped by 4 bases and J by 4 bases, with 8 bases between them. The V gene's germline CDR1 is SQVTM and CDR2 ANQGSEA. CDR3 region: CSVVQGKNIQYF. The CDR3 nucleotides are TGCAGCGTTGTCCAAGGGAAAAACATTCAGTACTTC.

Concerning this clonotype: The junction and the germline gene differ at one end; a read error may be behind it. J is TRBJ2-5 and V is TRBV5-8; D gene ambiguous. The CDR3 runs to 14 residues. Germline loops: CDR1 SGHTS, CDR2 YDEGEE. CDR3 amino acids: CASSPRPSQEAQYF. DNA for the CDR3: TGTGCCAGCAGCCCCCGTCCCTCTCAAGAGGCCCAGTACTTC. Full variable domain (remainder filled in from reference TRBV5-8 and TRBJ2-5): EAGVTQSPTHLIKTRGQQATLRCSPISGHTSVYWYQQALGLGLQFLLWYDEGEERNRGNFPPRFSGRQFPNYSSELNVNALELEDSALYLCASSPRPSQEAQYFGPGTRLLVL.

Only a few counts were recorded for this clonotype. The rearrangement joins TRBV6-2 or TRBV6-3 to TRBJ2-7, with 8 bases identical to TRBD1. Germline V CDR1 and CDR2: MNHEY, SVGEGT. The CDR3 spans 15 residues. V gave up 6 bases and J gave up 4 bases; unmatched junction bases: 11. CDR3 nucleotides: TGTGCCAGCAGGGGTGAAGGACAGGGTTGGTACGAGCAGTACTTC. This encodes CASRGEGQGWYEQYF.

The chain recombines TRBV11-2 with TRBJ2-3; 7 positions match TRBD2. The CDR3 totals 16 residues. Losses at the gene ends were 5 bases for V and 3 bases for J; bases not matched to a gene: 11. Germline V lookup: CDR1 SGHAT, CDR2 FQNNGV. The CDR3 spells CASSPGLDGGTDTQYF. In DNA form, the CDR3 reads TGTGCCAGCAGCCCCGGACTAGATGGAGGGACAGATACGCAGTATTTT.

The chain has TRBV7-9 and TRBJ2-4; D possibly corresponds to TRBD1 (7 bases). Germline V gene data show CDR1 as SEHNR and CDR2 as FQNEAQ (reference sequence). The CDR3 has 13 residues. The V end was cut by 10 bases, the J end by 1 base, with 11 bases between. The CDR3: CAIRGVAKNIQYF. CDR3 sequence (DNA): TGTGCCATCAGGGGGGTGGCCAAAAACATTCAGTACTTC. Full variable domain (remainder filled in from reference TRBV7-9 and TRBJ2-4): DTGVSQNPRHKITKRGQNVTFRCDPISEHNRLYWYRQTLGQGPEFLTYFQNEAQLEKSRLLSDRFSAERPKGSFSTLEIQRTEQGDSAMYLCAIRGVAKNIQYFGAGTRLSVL.

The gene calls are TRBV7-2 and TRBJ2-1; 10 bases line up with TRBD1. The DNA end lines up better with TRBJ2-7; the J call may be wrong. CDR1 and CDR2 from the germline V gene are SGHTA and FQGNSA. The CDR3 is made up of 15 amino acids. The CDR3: CASSLKTGGYNEQYF. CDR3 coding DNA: TGTGCCAGCAGCCTAAAGACAGGGGGCTACAATGAGCAGTACTTC.

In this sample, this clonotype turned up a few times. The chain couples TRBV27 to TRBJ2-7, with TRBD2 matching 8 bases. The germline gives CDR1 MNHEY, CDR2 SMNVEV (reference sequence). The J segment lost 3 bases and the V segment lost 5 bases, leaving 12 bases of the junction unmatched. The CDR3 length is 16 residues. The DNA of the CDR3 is TGTGCCAGCAGTCCATCGACGGGGGGGGTACGCTACGAGCAGTACTTC. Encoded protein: CASSPSTGGVRYEQYF.

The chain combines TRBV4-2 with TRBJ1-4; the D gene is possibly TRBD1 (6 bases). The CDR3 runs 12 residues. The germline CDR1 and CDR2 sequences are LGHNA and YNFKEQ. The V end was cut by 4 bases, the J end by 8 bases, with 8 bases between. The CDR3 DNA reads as TGTGCCAGCAGCCGTCAGGGGGAAAAACTGTTTTTT. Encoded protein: CASSRQGEKLFF.